This is a list of T cell receptor beta chains from one sample in a study of vaccination and CD4 T cells after COVID-19. One entry per CDR3 protein, called by TCRdb with MiXCR from the PCR reads. The repertoire includes about 15,000 distinct CDR3 sequences, roughly 22% of them detected once, and around 12% sits in the top ten. These receptors' antigens are unknown. The sample here was CD4+ T cells from blood, cultured in vitro, taken before SARS-CoV-2 vaccination. The receptors shown here come from a human donor who received a COVID-19 vaccine. The conserved cysteine and the conserved F or W are not part of the CDR3 here. The size entry is marked missing in some rows and otherwise reads once, few, many or a size class.

V gene	clone size	J gene	CDR3 protein
TRBV7-2	.	TRBJ2-5	ASSVTIQETQY
TRBV20-1	.	TRBJ2-1	SARRTGTGRNEQF
TRBV7-9	.	TRBJ1-2	ASSFGDRASKGFT
TRBV30	few	TRBJ1-1	AWSVLTIGDTEAF
TRBV24-1	few	TRBJ2-5	ATSSSGRGLETQY
TRBV6-1	.	TRBJ1-1	ASSEDPPGGYTEAF
TRBV9	few	TRBJ1-1	ASSVGIGNTEAF
TRBV12-3/TRBV12-4	few	TRBJ2-2	ASSLVVGRNTGELF
TRBV11-3	few	TRBJ2-7	ASRSDRGVLHEQY
TRBV28	few	TRBJ1-6	ASTSLRGIY
TRBV6-5	few	TRBJ1-6	ASSYSGRGGQGSPLH
TRBV30	few	TRBJ2-7	AWSPAGGGRYEQY
TRBV2	.	TRBJ2-6	ARQGGAGANVLT
TRBV20-1	few	TRBJ1-2	SAWDRLGGYT
TRBV25-1	.	TRBJ2-3	ASSRGVDTDTQY
TRBV20-1	.	TRBJ1-3	SATQWGGSSGNTIY
TRBV5-4	.	TRBJ1-4	ASSHAPGPPNEKLF
TRBV5-4	few	TRBJ1-3	ASSLTGGKGNTIY
TRBV6-1	.	TRBJ2-5	ASSGLAGGSSRETQY
TRBV6-1	few	TRBJ1-4	ASSQIRRTNEKLF
TRBV19	few	TRBJ1-1	ASSIVGVEAF
TRBV5-1	few	TRBJ2-5	ASSPGTVQETQY
TRBV9	.	TRBJ1-1	ASSQTGGGSTEAF
TRBV30	.	TRBJ1-2	AWKLRGFYGYT
TRBV19	.	TRBJ2-5	ASSMRRDRPLETQY
TRBV5-1	few	TRBJ1-5	ASSWGQNQPQH
TRBV12-3/TRBV12-4	few	TRBJ2-7	ASSLLGLAGSYEQY
TRBV20-1	.	TRBJ1-1	SASRDIAF
TRBV5-1	few	TRBJ1-5	ASSRGDRPNQPQH
TRBV7-2	.	TRBJ2-7	ASSPGTRSSYEQY
TRBV5-3	.	TRBJ2-5	ASSLNGGGQETQY
TRBV6-1	.	TRBJ2-7	ASSPKLITSYEQY